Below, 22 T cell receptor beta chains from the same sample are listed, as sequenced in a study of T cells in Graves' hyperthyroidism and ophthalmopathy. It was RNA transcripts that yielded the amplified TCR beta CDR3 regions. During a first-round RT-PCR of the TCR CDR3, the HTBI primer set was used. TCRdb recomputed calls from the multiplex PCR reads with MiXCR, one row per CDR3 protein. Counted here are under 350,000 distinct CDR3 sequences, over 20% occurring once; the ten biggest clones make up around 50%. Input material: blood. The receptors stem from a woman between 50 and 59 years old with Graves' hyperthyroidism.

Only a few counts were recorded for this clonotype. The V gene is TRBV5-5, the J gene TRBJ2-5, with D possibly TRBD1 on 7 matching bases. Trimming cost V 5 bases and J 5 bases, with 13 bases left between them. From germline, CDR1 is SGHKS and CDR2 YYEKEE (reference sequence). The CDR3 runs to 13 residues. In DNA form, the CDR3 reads TGTGCCAGCAGATATGCAGGGGGGGAGACCCAGTACTTC. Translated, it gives CASRYAGGETQYF.

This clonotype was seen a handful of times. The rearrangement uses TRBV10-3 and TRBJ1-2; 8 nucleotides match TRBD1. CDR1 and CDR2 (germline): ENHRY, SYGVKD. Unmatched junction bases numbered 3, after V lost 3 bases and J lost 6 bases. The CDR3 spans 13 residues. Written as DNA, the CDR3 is TGTGCCATCAGTGACTCAGGGGGCGATGGCTACACCTTC. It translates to CAISDSGGDGYTF.

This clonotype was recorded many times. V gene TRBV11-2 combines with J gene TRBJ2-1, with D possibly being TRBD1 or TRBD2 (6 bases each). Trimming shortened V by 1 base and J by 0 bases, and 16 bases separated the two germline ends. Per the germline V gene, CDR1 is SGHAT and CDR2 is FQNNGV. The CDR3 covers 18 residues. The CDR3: CASSLGRWGASSYNEQFF. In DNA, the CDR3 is TGTGCCAGCAGCTTAGGAAGGTGGGGGGCAAGCTCCTACAATGAGCAGTTCTTC.

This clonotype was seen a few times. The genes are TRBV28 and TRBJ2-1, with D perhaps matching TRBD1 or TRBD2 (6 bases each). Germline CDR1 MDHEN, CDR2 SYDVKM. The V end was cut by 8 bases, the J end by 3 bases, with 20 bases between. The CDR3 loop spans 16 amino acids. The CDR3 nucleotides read TGTGCCAGCCTTGGAATTCGGGGGCCTAGCTACAATGAGCAGTTCTTC. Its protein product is CASLGIRGPSYNEQFF.

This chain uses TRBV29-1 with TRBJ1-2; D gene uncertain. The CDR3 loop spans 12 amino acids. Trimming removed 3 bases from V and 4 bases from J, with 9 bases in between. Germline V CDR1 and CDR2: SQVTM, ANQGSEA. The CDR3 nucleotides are TGCAGCGTTGAGGAACGACCCTATGGCTACACCTTC. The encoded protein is CSVEERPYGYTF.

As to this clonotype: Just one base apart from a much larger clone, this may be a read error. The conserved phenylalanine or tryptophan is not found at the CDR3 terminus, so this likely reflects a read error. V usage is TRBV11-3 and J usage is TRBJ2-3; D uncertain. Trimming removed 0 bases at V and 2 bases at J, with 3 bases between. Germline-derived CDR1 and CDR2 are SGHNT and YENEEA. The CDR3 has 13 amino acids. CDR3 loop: CASSLEHTDTQYY. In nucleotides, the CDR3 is TGTGCCAGCAGCTTAGAACACACAGATACGCAGTATTAT.

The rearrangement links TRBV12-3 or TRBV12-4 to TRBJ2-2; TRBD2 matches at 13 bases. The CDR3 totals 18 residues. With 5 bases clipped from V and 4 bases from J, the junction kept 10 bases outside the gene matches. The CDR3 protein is CASSPTSLAGGTTGELFF. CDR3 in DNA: TGTGCCAGCAGTCCTACCTCACTAGCGGGAGGGACCACCGGGGAGCTGTTTTTT.

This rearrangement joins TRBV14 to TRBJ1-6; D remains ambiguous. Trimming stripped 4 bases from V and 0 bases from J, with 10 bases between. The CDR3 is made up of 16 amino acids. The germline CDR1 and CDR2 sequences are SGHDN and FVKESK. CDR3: CASSRLTSSYNSPLHF. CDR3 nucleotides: TGTGCCAGCAGCCGGTTGACCAGCTCCTATAATTCACCCCTCCACTTT.

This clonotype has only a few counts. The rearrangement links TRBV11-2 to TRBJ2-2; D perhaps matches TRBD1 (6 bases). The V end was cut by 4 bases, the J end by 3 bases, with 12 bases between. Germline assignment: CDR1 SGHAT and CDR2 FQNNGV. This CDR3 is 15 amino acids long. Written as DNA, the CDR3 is TGTGCCAGCAGCTACAGGGTGGCGTACACCGGGGAGCTGTTTTTT. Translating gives CASSYRVAYTGELFF.

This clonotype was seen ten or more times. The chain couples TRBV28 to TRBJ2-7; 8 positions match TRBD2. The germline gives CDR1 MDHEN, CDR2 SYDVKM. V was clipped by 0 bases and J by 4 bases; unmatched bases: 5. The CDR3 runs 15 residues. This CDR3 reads CASSLWREDTYEQYF. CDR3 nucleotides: TGTGCCAGCAGTTTATGGCGGGAGGACACATACGAGCAGTACTTC.

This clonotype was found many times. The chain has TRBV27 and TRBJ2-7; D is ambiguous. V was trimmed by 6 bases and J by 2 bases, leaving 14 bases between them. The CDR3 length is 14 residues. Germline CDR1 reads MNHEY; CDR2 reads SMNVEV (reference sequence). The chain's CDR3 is CASRPLQNAYEQYF. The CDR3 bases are TGTGCCAGCAGACCTCTACAGAACGCCTACGAGCAGTACTTC.

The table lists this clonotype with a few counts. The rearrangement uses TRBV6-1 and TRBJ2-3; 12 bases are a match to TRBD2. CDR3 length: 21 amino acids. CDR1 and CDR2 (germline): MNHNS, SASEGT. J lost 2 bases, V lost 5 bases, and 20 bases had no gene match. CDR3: CASSSPRAHLPSGGATDTQYF. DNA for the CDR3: TGTGCCAGCAGTTCCCCCAGGGCCCACCTACCTAGCGGGGGGGCCACAGATACGCAGTATTTT.

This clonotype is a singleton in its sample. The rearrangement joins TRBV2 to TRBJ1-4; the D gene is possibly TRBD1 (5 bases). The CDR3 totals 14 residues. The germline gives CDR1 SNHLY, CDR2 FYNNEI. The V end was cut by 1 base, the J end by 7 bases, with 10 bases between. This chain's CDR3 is CASSEGREREKLFF. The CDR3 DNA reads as TGTGCCAGCAGTGAAGGCAGGGAGCGTGAAAAACTGTTTTTT.

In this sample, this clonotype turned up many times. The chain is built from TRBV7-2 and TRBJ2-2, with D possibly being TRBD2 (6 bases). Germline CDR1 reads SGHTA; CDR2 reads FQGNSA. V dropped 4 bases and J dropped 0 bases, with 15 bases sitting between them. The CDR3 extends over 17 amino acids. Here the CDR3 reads CASSSHRKRANTGELFF. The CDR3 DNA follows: TGTGCCAGCAGCTCACACAGGAAGCGGGCGAACACCGGGGAGCTGTTTTTT.

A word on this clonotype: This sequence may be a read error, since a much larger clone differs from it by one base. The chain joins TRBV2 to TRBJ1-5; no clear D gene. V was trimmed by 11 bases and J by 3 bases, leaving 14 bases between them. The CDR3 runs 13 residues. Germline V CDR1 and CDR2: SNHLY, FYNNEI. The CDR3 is CAGKASYNQPQHF. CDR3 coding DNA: TGTGCCGGCAAGGCTTCCTACAATCAGCCCCAGCATTTT. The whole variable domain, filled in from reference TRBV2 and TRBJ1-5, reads EPEVTQTPSHQVTQMGQEVILRCVPISNHLYFYWYRQILGQKVEFLVSFYNNEISEKSEIFDDQFSVERPDGSNFTLKIRSTKLEDSAMYFCAGKASYNQPQHFGDGTRLSIL.

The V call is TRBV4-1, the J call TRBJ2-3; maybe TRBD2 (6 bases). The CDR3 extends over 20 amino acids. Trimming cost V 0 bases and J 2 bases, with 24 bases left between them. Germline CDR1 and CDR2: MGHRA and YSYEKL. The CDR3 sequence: CASSQDKSVRGRYNTDTQYF. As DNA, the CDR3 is TGCGCCAGCAGCCAAGATAAGTCGGTGCGGGGACGCTATAACACAGATACGCAGTATTTT.

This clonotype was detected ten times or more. The CDR3, as DNA: TGTGCCAGCAGTGAAGCGCACTTGGGACTAGCGGTGAATGAGCAGTTCTTC. Translation: CASSEAHLGLAVNEQFF. The rearrangement uses TRBV6-1 and TRBJ2-1; 11 bases are shared with TRBD2. The CDR3 extends over 17 amino acids. Germline CDR1 is MNHNS and CDR2 is SASEGT. V gave up 0 bases and J gave up 7 bases; unmatched junction bases: 8.

The CDR3 DNA is TGTGCCAGCAGCTTCGGGGGGGCGGGAGCGGCAGATACGCAGTATTTT. Translating it yields CASSFGGAGAADTQYF. This chain connects TRBV7-2 to TRBJ2-3; 8 bases map to TRBD2. Germline V lookup: CDR1 SGHTA, CDR2 FQGNSA. J was trimmed by 4 bases and V by 3 bases; bases with no gene match: 9. This CDR3 region has 16 residues.

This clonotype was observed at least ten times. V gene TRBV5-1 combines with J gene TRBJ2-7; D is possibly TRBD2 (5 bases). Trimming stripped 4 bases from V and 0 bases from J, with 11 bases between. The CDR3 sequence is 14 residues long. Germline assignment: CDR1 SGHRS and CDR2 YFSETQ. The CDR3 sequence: CASSDGGSSYEQYF. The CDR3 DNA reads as TGCGCCAGCAGCGACGGAGGAAGCTCCTACGAGCAGTACTTC.

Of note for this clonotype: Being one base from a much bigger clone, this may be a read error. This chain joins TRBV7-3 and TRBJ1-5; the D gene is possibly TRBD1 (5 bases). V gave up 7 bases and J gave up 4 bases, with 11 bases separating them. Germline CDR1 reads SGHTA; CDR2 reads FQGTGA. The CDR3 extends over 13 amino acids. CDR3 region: CASNPDKNQPQHF. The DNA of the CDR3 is TGTGCCAGCAACCCGGACAAGAATCAGCCCCAGCATTTT.

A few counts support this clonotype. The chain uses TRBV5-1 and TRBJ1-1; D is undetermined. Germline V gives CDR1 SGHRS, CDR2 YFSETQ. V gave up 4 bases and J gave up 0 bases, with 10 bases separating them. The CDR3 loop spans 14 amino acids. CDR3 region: CASSPTVMNTEAFF. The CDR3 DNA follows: TGCGCCAGCAGCCCCACAGTCATGAACACTGAAGCTTTCTTT. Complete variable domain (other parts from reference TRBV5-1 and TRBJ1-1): KAGVTQTPRYLIKTRGQQVTLSCSPISGHRSVSWYQQTPGQGLQFLFEYFSETQRNKGNFPGRFSGRQFSNSRSEMNVSTLELGDSALYLCASSPTVMNTEAFFGQGTRLTVV.

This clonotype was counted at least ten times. CDR3 in DNA: TGTGCCAGCAGCCAGTGGGGGGATTCTGGAAACACCATATATTTT. Translating gives CASSQWGDSGNTIYF. The gene calls are TRBV11-3 and TRBJ1-3, with D possibly TRBD1 on 5 matching bases. The V end lost 5 bases, the J end lost 1 base, and 12 bases lay between the germline ends. Germline CDR1 SGHNT, CDR2 YENEEA. There are 15 residues in the CDR3.